The source of this TCR beta chain is a study of beta chain features in type 1 diabetes. Study context: In all, about 100,000,000 sorted cells from all samples were analyzed. Study-wide results and limits: The study notes PCR might favor shorter templates equally in patients and controls. For Type 1 diabetes patients, all four CD4+ subsets carried TCRB CDR3s that were moderately but significantly shorter. The naive, central memory and Treg TCRB repertoires looked more alike in patients than they did in healthy donors.

Comment on this clone: Its antigen is as yet unknown.

Every bit of the isolated RNA underwent reverse transcription, so sequencing read expressed TCRB transcripts. The data were produced by immunoSEQ multiplex PCR, yet TCRdb's version contains in-frame clones alone and is incomplete. Here the sample spans about 140,000 clones, 6.9% being singletons. CDR3 size: 14 residues. Trimming left V 3 bases short and J 5 bases short, with 13 bases between. Germline-derived CDR1 and CDR2 are SGHTA and FQGNSA. The TCR sequence derives from a woman aged 25 to 45 in good health. The chain recombines TRBV7-2 with TRBJ2-5, with D perhaps TRBD2 (6 bases). Source material: central memory CD4+ T cells from blood. CDR3 DNA: TGTGCCAGCAGCTTCAGCACTAGCTCTGAGACCCAGTACTTC. Its translation: CASSFSTSSETQYF. Looking up the rest from reference TRBV7-2 and TRBJ2-5 gives the full variable domain: GAGVSQSPSNKVTEKGKDVELRCDPISGHTALYWYRQSLGQGLEFLIYFQGNSAPDKSGLPSDRFSAERTGGSVSTLTIQRTQQEDSAVYLCASSFSTSSETQYFGPGTRLLVL.